Listed below are T cell receptor beta chains from one sample, sequenced in a study of T cell responses to AZD1222 COVID-19 vaccine. Assay used: immunoSEQ multiplex PCR; TCRdb lists only in-frame clones, some missing. The sample contains some 80,000 clones, approximately 90% of which appear only once. Sequencing used peripheral blood, obtained 28 days after the second AZD1222 dose. The receptors come from an adult who received the AZD1222 COVID-19 vaccine. Both conserved end residues are part of each CDR3. The D gene is left open where the match is weak. Only part of the rows carry a size: once, few, many, or a class if the clone is expanded.

D gene: .; clone size: .; J gene: TRBJ2-7; V gene: TRBV7-3; CDR3 DNA: TGTGCCAGCAGCTTAACTTGGGGAGGCAACTACGAGCAGTACTTC; CDR3 protein: CASSLTWGGNYEQYF
D gene: .; clone size: .; J gene: TRBJ2-2; V gene: TRBV6-2/TRBV6-3; CDR3 DNA: TGTGCCAGCAGTCTCCTCACCGGGGAGCTGTTTTTT; CDR3 protein: CASSLLTGELFF
D gene: .; clone size: .; J gene: TRBJ2-2; V gene: TRBV5-1; CDR3 DNA: TGCGCCAGCACATCCGACCGGAGCCAGAACACCGGGGAGCTGTTTTTT; CDR3 protein: CASTSDRSQNTGELFF
D gene: TRBD1; clone size: .; J gene: TRBJ1-2; V gene: TRBV10-1; CDR3 DNA: TGCGCCAGCAGCAGGGGGCCCTGGCCTTCTAACTATGGCTACACCTTC; CDR3 protein: CASSRGPWPSNYGYTF
D gene: .; clone size: .; J gene: TRBJ2-3; V gene: TRBV28; CDR3 DNA: TGTGCCAGCAGTAGGGACTTCACAGATACGCAGTATTTT; CDR3 protein: CASSRDFTDTQYF
D gene: TRBD2; clone size: .; J gene: TRBJ2-7; V gene: TRBV30; CDR3 DNA: TGTGCCTGGAGTCTCATGAGCGGGATAGAGTACTTC; CDR3 protein: CAWSLMSGIEYF
D gene: TRBD1; clone size: .; J gene: TRBJ1-1; V gene: TRBV5-6; CDR3 DNA: TGTGCCAGCAGCCCGGACAGGAACCATTACACTGAAGCTTTCTTT; CDR3 protein: CASSPDRNHYTEAFF
D gene: .; clone size: once; J gene: TRBJ1-1; V gene: TRBV5-1; CDR3 DNA: TGCGCCAGCAGCTTGGGATCTGCCACTAAAGCTTTCTTT; CDR3 protein: CASSLGSATKAFF
D gene: .; clone size: .; J gene: TRBJ2-5; V gene: TRBV7-9; CDR3 DNA: TGTGCCAGCACCCAAACGACAGGAGCAGAGACCCAGTACTTC; CDR3 protein: CASTQTTGAETQYF
D gene: TRBD1; clone size: once; J gene: TRBJ2-7; V gene: TRBV6-5; CDR3 DNA: TGTGCCAGCAGCACCCTAAGACAGGGGGCTTACGAGCAGTACTTC; CDR3 protein: CASSTLRQGAYEQYF
D gene: TRBD1; clone size: .; J gene: TRBJ1-1; V gene: TRBV3-1/TRBV3-2; CDR3 DNA: TGTGCCAGCAGCCATCAGGGGGTGGGCACTGAAGCTTTCTTT; CDR3 protein: CASSHQGVGTEAFF
D gene: .; clone size: few; J gene: TRBJ1-5; V gene: TRBV30; CDR3 DNA: TGTGCCTGGAGTAGGGTCAATCAGCCCCAGCATTTT; CDR3 protein: CAWSRVNQPQHF
D gene: .; clone size: .; J gene: TRBJ1-2; V gene: TRBV4-1; CDR3 DNA: TGCGCCAGCAGCCAAGGGTGGCAGCCCGACGGCTACACCTTC; CDR3 protein: CASSQGWQPDGYTF
D gene: TRBD1; clone size: .; J gene: TRBJ1-5; V gene: TRBV6-4; CDR3 DNA: TGTGCCAGCAGCGAGACAGGGGGCTCGGTTCAGCCCCAGCATTTT; CDR3 protein: CASSETGGSVQPQHF
D gene: .; clone size: .; J gene: TRBJ2-3; V gene: TRBV11-2; CDR3 DNA: TGTGCCAGCAGCTTTATTGGGGGGGCAAGTGGCACAGATACGCAGTATTTT; CDR3 protein: CASSFIGGASGTDTQYF
D gene: .; clone size: once; J gene: TRBJ2-1; V gene: TRBV7-2; CDR3 DNA: TGTGCCAGCAGCTCAACTGGGGAGCAGTTCTTC; CDR3 protein: CASSSTGEQFF
D gene: .; clone size: .; J gene: TRBJ1-1; V gene: TRBV29-1; CDR3 DNA: TGCAGCGCTGGAGGAGCGAACACTGAAGCTTTCTTT; CDR3 protein: CSAGGANTEAFF
D gene: TRBD1; clone size: .; J gene: TRBJ1-3; V gene: TRBV9; CDR3 DNA: TGTGCCAGCAGCGGACAGGGTAGTGGAAACACCATATATTTT; CDR3 protein: CASSGQGSGNTIYF
D gene: .; clone size: .; J gene: TRBJ2-7; V gene: TRBV5-1; CDR3 DNA: TGCGCCAGCAGCTTGGGGGTCTCCTCCTACGAGCAGTACTTC; CDR3 protein: CASSLGVSSYEQYF
D gene: .; clone size: .; J gene: TRBJ1-2; V gene: TRBV19; CDR3 DNA: TGTGCCAGTAGGGTAAGGGGACGGAACTATGGCTACACCTTC; CDR3 protein: CASRVRGRNYGYTF
D gene: TRBD1; clone size: .; J gene: TRBJ2-1; V gene: TRBV24-1; CDR3 DNA: TGTGCCACCAGTGACCCGGGACAGGGGTCCTACAATGAGCAGTTCTTC; CDR3 protein: CATSDPGQGSYNEQFF
D gene: TRBD1; clone size: .; J gene: TRBJ2-6; V gene: TRBV5-1; CDR3 DNA: TGCGCCAGCAATTCAGGGGGTAGCTCTGGGGCCAACGTCCTGACTTTC; CDR3 protein: CASNSGGSSGANVLTF
D gene: .; clone size: .; J gene: TRBJ1-6; V gene: TRBV5-1; CDR3 DNA: TGCGCCAGCAGCCCAGTAGGGCTATACTCAAATTCACCCCTCCACTTT; CDR3 protein: CASSPVGLYSNSPLHF
D gene: .; clone size: .; J gene: TRBJ2-5; V gene: TRBV7-2; CDR3 DNA: TGTGCCAGCAGCTCCAGGGGAGGTAGAGAGACCCAGTACTTC; CDR3 protein: CASSSRGGRETQYF
D gene: .; clone size: once; J gene: TRBJ1-1; V gene: TRBV5-4; CDR3 DNA: TGTGCCAGCAGCTTGGGAGTGATAGAGGGACGAACTGAAGCTTTCTTT; CDR3 protein: CASSLGVIEGRTEAFF
D gene: TRBD1; clone size: .; J gene: TRBJ2-2; V gene: TRBV11-1; CDR3 DNA: TGTGCCAGCAGCCTTGGGACAGCCAACACCGGGGAGCTGTTTTTT; CDR3 protein: CASSLGTANTGELFF
D gene: .; clone size: .; J gene: TRBJ2-7; V gene: TRBV12-3/TRBV12-4; CDR3 DNA: TGTGCCAGCAGTTTACCAGACTCCTACGAGCAGTACTTC; CDR3 protein: CASSLPDSYEQYF
D gene: .; clone size: .; J gene: TRBJ2-7; V gene: TRBV5-1; CDR3 DNA: TGCGCCAGCAGCTTGGAATACGAGCAGTACTTC; CDR3 protein: CASSLEYEQYF
D gene: .; clone size: .; J gene: TRBJ1-4; V gene: TRBV7-8; CDR3 DNA: TGTGCCAGCAGCTTAGCGGAGCAGGGCGGAAAACTGTTTTTT; CDR3 protein: CASSLAEQGGKLFF